The rows below give T cell receptor beta chains drawn from one sample of a study of lymphopenia after photon versus proton radiotherapy. Repertoires were generated with immunoSEQ multiplex PCR, while TCRdb's copy carries only in-frame clones and drops some. Among 25,000 to 30,000 clones listed, just under 90% were seen once. The material sequenced was peripheral blood, taken from a patient treated with proton-based radiotherapy. The receptor set was obtained from a woman aged 55-70 years with cholangiocarcinoma. Some clones in this sample may be carry-over from other donors' samples. The CDR3 runs from the conserved cysteine through the conserved F or W. The order of the fields is D gene, clone size, J gene, V gene, CDR3 length, CDR3 protein, CDR3 DNA. D genes are given only for firm matches. Clone size appears in some rows only: once, few, many, or a class for an expanded clone.

>-|-|TRBJ2-3|TRBV18|13
CASSPTRQDTQYF
TGTGCCAGCTCACCCACGCGGCAAGATACGCAGTATTTT
>TRBD1|-|TRBJ2-1|TRBV29-1|16
CSVVWGPTGYDNEQFF
TGCAGCGTTGTGTGGGGGCCGACAGGGTATGACAATGAGCAGTTCTTC
>TRBD2|-|TRBJ2-2|TRBV7-3|16
CASSSSGGARPGELFF
TGTGCCAGCAGCTCTAGCGGGGGGGCCCGCCCCGGGGAGCTGTTTTTT
>-|-|TRBJ2-1|TRBV5-6|14
CASSWVGSYNEQFF
TGTGCCAGCAGCTGGGTAGGCTCCTACAATGAGCAGTTCTTC
>-|-|TRBJ2-1|TRBV5-1|14
CASSARPGTNEQFF
TGCGCCAGCAGCGCACGCCCGGGGACGAATGAGCAGTTCTTC
>-|-|TRBJ1-6|TRBV7-9|15
CASSLAQGRNSPLHF
TGTGCCAGCAGCTTAGCACAGGGAAGGAATTCACCCCTCCACTTT
>-|-|TRBJ2-5|TRBV4-1|15
CASSQDSGRRETQYF
TGCGCCAGCAGCCAAGATTCGGGCCGGAGAGAGACCCAGTACTTC
>-|-|TRBJ1-5|TRBV27|15
CASSLGAGLNQPQHF
TGTGCCAGCAGTTTGGGGGCAGGGCTCAATCAGCCCCAGCATTTT
>-|-|TRBJ1-3|TRBV6-5|14
CASSEVISGNTIYF
TGTGCCAGCAGTGAAGTGATCTCTGGAAACACCATATATTTT
>TRBD1|-|TRBJ2-3|TRBV5-1|15
CASSLGTGGRDTQYF
TGCGCCAGCAGTTTAGGGACAGGGGGCAGAGATACGCAGTATTTT
>-|-|TRBJ2-6|TRBV5-1|14
CASSPDSGANVLTF
TGCGCCAGCAGCCCGGACAGCGGGGCCAACGTCCTGACTTTC
>TRBD1|-|TRBJ1-2|TRBV30|14
CACPGTGANYGYTF
TGTGCCTGCCCTGGGACAGGGGCGAACTATGGCTACACCTTC
>-|-|TRBJ1-2|TRBV30|13
CAWSVMGMEGYTF
TGTGCCTGGAGTGTAATGGGGATGGAGGGCTACACCTTC
>-|-|TRBJ2-1|TRBV10-2|12
CASREIYNEQFF
TGCGCCAGCAGGGAGATATACAATGAGCAGTTCTTC
>TRBD2|-|TRBJ2-3|TRBV7-2|15
CASSFVTSGTDTQYF
TGTGCCAGCAGCTTTGTGACTAGCGGCACAGATACGCAGTATTTT
>TRBD1|-|TRBJ2-2|TRBV7-3|13
CASSPQGAGELFF
TGTGCCAGCAGCCCACAGGGGGCCGGAGAGCTGTTTTTT
>-|-|TRBJ2-1|TRBV7-9|15
CASRRGTESYNEQFF
TGTGCCAGCAGGCGAGGGACCGAATCCTACAATGAGCAGTTCTTC
>-|-|TRBJ2-5|TRBV5-1|14
CASSLTLRDRREYF
TGCGCCAGCAGCTTGACACTCCGGGACCGAAGAGAGTACTTC
>TRBD2|-|TRBJ2-1|TRBV18|15
CASSPSSGVYNEQFF
TGTGCCAGCTCACCCTCTAGCGGGGTCTACAATGAGCAGTTCTTC
>TRBD1|-|TRBJ2-1|TRBV6-5|15
CASRKGGQGRTRQFF
TGTGCCAGCAGAAAAGGGGGACAGGGAAGGACTCGGCAGTTCTTC
>-|-|TRBJ2-7|TRBV6-6|11
CASSAIGEQYF
TGTGCCAGCAGTGCGATCGGGGAGCAGTACTTC
>-|-|TRBJ1-1|TRBV27|15
CASSPYRAWNTEAFF
TGTGCCAGCAGCCCTTACAGGGCTTGGAACACTGAAGCTTTCTTT
>-|-|TRBJ2-7|TRBV2|11
CASRVLGEQYF
TGTGCCAGCAGGGTACTCGGCGAGCAGTACTTC
>-|-|TRBJ2-7|TRBV11-2|15
CASSPQTGPSYEQYF
TGTGCCAGCAGCCCCCAAACGGGCCCATCCTACGAGCAGTACTTC
>-|-|TRBJ2-7|TRBV29-1|13
CSVPAEVPWEQYF
TGCAGCGTCCCCGCCGAAGTCCCTTGGGAGCAGTACTTC
>-|once|TRBJ2-5|TRBV4-3|14
CASSQRRNVETQYF
TGCGCCAGCAGCCAACGACGGAACGTGGAGACCCAGTACTTC
>TRBD1|-|TRBJ1-5|TRBV4-1|17
CASSQIVTGTKDQPQHF
TGCGCCAGCAGCCAAATTGTGACAGGGACTAAGGATCAGCCCCAGCATTTT
>TRBD2|-|TRBJ2-1|TRBV14|18
CASSRRTGLAAEVGEQFF
TGTGCCAGCAGTCGAAGGACGGGACTAGCGGCCGAGGTGGGCGAGCAGTTCTTC
>-|-|TRBJ1-1|TRBV30|14
CAWVYGGSNTEAFF
TGTGCCTGGGTGTACGGGGGCTCAAACACTGAAGCTTTCTTT
>-|-|TRBJ1-4|TRBV5-1|14
CASSLSNSNEKLFF
TGCGCCAGCAGCTTGTCGAACAGTAATGAAAAACTGTTTTTT
>TRBD2|-|TRBJ2-5|TRBV7-2|14
CASSLGLAGETQYF
TGTGCCAGCAGCTTGGGACTAGCGGGAGAGACCCAGTACTTC
>-|-|TRBJ1-5|TRBV19|13
CASSIGQGQPQHF
TGTGCCAGTAGTATAGGGCAGGGTCAGCCCCAGCATTTT
>-|-|TRBJ1-2|TRBV25-1|11
CASSESIGYTF
TGTGCCAGCAGTGAATCGATCGGCTACACCTTC
>TRBD1|-|TRBJ1-1|TRBV15|15
CATSRTGSLNTEAFF
TGTGCCACCAGCAGGACAGGGTCCCTGAACACTGAAGCTTTCTTT
>-|-|TRBJ1-2|TRBV12-1|14
CASSRDSVNYGYTF
TGTGCCAGCAGCCGGGACAGCGTCAACTATGGCTACACCTTC
>TRBD2|-|TRBJ2-3|TRBV5-1|16
CASSLSNQRGRDTQYF
TGCGCCAGCAGCTTGAGTAATCAGCGGGGTAGAGATACGCAGTATTTT
>TRBD1|-|TRBJ1-2|TRBV9|17
CASSVAGQGVSGYGYTF
TGTGCCAGCAGCGTAGCCGGACAGGGTGTATCGGGCTATGGCTACACCTTC
>-|-|TRBJ1-2|TRBV9|15
CASSVGGPAIDGYTF
TGTGCCAGCAGCGTAGGTGGGCCAGCAATTGATGGCTACACCTTC
>-|few|TRBJ2-3|TRBV4-3|15
CASSQQSGSTDTQYF
TGCGCCAGCAGCCAACAATCCGGGAGCACAGATACGCAGTATTTT
>-|-|TRBJ1-1|TRBV7-9|13
CASSLLQGTEAFF
TGTGCCAGCAGCTTATTACAGGGCACTGAAGCTTTCTTT
>TRBD2|-|TRBJ2-4|TRBV10-3|14
CAISAAGRENIQYF
TGTGCCATCAGTGCCGCAGGGAGGGAAAACATTCAGTACTTC
>-|-|TRBJ1-2|TRBV28|13
CASRTQGNYGYTF
TGTGCCAGCAGAACACAGGGAAACTATGGCTACACCTTC
>TRBD1|-|TRBJ2-7|TRBV6-5|15
CASSSDRGPAYEQYF
TGTGCCAGCAGTTCGGACAGGGGGCCTGCCTACGAGCAGTACTTC
>TRBD1|-|TRBJ1-5|TRBV29-1|14
CSVKLTGGNQPQHF
TGCAGCGTTAAACTTACAGGGGGCAATCAGCCCCAGCATTTT
>-|few|TRBJ2-7|TRBV16|12
CASSQQGSEQYF
TGTGCCAGCAGCCAACAGGGCAGCGAGCAGTACTTC
>TRBD2|-|TRBJ2-3|TRBV27|12
CASSPGGGWDYF
TGTGCCAGCTCACCTGGGGGGGGGTGGGACTATTTT
>-|-|TRBJ1-1|TRBV27|15
CASSFRSPMNTEAFF
TGTGCCAGCAGTTTCAGGTCCCCGATGAACACTGAAGCTTTCTTT
>TRBD1|-|TRBJ1-2|TRBV7-2|19
CASRPTSPPGQGLNYGYTF
TGTGCCAGCAGACCTACCTCCCCCCCGGGACAGGGGTTGAACTATGGCTACACCTTC
>-|-|TRBJ2-3|TRBV9|14
CASSVGSGTDTQYF
TGTGCCAGCAGCGTAGGGTCCGGCACAGATACGCAGTATTTT
>-|-|TRBJ1-5|TRBV6-5|15
CASSLQGYSNQPQHF
TGTGCCAGCAGTTTACAGGGTTATAGCAATCAGCCCCAGCATTTT
>-|once|TRBJ1-2|TRBV11-2|13
CASSAGQNYGYTF
TGTGCCAGCAGCGCAGGACAGAACTATGGCTACACCTTC
>TRBD1|-|TRBJ2-7|TRBV2|14
CASRGQAQNLEQYF
TGTGCCAGCAGGGGACAGGCTCAAAACCTCGAGCAGTACTTC
>-|-|TRBJ1-5|TRBV29-1|14
CSVVEGDSNQPQHF
TGCAGCGTTGTGGAGGGGGATAGCAATCAGCCCCAGCATTTT